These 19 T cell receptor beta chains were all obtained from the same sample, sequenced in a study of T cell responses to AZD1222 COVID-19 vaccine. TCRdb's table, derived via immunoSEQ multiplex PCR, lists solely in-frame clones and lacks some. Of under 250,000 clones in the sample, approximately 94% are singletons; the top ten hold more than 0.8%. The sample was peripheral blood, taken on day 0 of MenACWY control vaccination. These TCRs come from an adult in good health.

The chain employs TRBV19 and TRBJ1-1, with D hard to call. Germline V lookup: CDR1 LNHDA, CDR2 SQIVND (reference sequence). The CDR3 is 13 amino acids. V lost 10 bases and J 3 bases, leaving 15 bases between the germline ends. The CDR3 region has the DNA TGTGCCACGGCCTTGGGTCTTTACACTGAAGCTTTCTTT. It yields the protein CATALGLYTEAFF.

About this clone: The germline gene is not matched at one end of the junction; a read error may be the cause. CDR3 bases: TGTGTCAGCAGCTACCGGGGGCGCAATTCACCCCTCCACTTT. This sequence encodes CVSSYRGRNSPLHF. This rearrangement joins TRBV11-2 to TRBJ1-6, with a possible D match to TRBD1 (6 bases). Looked up from germline, CDR1 is SGHAT and CDR2 is FQNNGV. The CDR3 consists of 14 residues.

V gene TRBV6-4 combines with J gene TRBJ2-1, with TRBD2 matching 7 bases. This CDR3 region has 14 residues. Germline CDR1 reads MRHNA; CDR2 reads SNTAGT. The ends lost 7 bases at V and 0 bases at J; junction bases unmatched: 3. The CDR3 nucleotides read TGTGCCAGCAAAGCGGGGCCCTCCTACAATGAGCAGTTCTTC. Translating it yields CASKAGPSYNEQFF.

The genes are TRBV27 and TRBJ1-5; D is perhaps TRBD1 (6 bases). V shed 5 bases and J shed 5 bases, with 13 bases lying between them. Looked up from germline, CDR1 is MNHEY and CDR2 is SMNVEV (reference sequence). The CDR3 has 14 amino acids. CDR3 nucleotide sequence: TGTGCCAGCAGTCGCCGGGACAAATATCAGCCCCAGCATTTT. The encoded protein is CASSRRDKYQPQHF.

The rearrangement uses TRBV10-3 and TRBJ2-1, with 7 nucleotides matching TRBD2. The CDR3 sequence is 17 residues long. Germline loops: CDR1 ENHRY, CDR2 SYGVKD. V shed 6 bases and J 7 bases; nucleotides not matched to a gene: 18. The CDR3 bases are TGTGCCATCAGCTATCCGGGACCCGAAGCGGGGTTTAATGAGCAGTTCTTC. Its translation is CAISYPGPEAGFNEQFF.

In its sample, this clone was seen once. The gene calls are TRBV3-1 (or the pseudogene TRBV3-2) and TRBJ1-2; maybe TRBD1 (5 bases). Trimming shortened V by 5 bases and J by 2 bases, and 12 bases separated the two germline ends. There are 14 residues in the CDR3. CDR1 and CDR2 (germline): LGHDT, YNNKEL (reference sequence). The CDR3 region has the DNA TGTGCCAGCAGCACACGAGGGGACAACTATGGCTACACCTTC. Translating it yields CASSTRGDNYGYTF.

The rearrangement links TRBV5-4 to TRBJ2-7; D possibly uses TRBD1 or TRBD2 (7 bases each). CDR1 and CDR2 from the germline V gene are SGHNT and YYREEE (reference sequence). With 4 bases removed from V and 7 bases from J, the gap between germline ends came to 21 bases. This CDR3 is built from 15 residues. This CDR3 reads CASSRAGQGGDEQYF. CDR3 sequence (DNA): TGTGCCAGCAGCCGCGCGGGGCAGGGGGGGGATGAGCAGTACTTC.

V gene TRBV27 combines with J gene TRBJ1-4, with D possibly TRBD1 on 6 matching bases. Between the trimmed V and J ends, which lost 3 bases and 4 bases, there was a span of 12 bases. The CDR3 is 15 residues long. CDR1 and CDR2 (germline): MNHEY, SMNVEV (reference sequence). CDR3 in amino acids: CASSLGGGGNEKLFF. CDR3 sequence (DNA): TGTGCCAGCAGTTTGGGGGGCGGGGGTAATGAAAAACTGTTTTTT.

This chain's CDR3 is CATSDFTQGHGYTF. CDR3 sequence (DNA): TGTGCCACCAGTGATTTCACCCAGGGCCATGGCTACACCTTC. The gene calls are TRBV24-1 and TRBJ1-2; D is possibly TRBD1 (5 bases). V gave up 1 base and J gave up 6 bases, with 11 bases separating them. Germline V gene lookup returns CDR1 KGHDR and CDR2 SFDVKD. The CDR3 length is 14 residues.

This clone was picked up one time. The CDR3 reads CASSVGQGVYNEQFF. In nucleotides, the CDR3 is TGTGCCAGCAGCGTAGGACAGGGTGTCTACAATGAGCAGTTCTTC. The chain joins TRBV9 to TRBJ2-1; 7 bases match TRBD1. V lost 0 bases, J lost 3 bases, and 3 bases stayed unmatched. Germline V gives CDR1 SGDLS, CDR2 YYNGEE. This CDR3 is 15 amino acids long.

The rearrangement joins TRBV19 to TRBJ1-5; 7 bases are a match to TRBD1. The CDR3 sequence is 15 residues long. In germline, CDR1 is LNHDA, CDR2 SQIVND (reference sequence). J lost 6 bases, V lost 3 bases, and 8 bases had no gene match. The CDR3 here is CASSMGNRGGQPQHF. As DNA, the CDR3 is TGTGCCAGTAGTATGGGGAACAGGGGCGGTCAGCCCCAGCATTTT.

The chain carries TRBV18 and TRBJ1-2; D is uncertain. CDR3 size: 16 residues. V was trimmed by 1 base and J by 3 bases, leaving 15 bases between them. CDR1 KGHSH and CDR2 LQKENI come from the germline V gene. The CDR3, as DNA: TGTGCCAGCTCACCACGGCCCTACTCGGTGGACTATGGCTACACCTTC. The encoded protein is CASSPRPYSVDYGYTF.

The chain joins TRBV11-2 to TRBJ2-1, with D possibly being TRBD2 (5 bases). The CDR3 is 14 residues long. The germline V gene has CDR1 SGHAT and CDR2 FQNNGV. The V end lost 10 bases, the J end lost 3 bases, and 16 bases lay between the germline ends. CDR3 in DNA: TGTGCCACCAGAGCCTTGAGCGGCTACAATGAGCAGTTCTTC. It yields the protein CATRALSGYNEQFF.

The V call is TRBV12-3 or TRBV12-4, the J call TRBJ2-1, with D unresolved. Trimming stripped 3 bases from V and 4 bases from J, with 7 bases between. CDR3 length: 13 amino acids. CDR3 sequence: CASSFQEYNEQFF. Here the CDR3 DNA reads TGTGCCAGCAGTTTTCAGGAATACAATGAGCAGTTCTTC.

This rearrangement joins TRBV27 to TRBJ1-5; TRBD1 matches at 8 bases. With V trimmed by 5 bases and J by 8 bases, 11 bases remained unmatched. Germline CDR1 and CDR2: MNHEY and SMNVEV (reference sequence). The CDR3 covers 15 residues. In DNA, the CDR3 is TGTGCCAGCAGTCGCCCCCCCGGGACAGGCGAGCCCCAGCATTTT. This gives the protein CASSRPPGTGEPQHF.

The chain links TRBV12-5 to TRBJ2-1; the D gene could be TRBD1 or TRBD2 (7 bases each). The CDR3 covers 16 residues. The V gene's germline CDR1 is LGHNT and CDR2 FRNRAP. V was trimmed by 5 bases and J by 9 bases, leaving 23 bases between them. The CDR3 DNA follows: TGTGCTAGTGGTCTCGGCCAGGGGGGGGTTGCGGGTGAGCAGTTCTTC. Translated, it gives CASGLGQGGVAGEQFF.

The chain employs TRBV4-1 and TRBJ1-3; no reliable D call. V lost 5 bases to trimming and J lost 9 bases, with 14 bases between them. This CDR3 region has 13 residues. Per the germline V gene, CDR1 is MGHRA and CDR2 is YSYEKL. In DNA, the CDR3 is TGCGCCAGCAGCTCGTCCTCCATTCCCACCATATATTTT. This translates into CASSSSSIPTIYF.

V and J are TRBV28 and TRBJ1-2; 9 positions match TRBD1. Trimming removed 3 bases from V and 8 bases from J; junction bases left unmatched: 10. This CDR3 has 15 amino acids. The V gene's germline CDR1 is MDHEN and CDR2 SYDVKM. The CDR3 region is CASSFPRGQGWGYTF. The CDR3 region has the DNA TGTGCCAGCAGTTTCCCCCGAGGACAGGGGTGGGGCTACACCTTC.

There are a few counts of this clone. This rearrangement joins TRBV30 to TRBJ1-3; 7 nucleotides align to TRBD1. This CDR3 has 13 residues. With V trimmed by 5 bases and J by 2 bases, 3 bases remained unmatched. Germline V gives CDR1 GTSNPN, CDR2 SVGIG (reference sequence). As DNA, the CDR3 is TGTGCCTGGGATCAGGGGGCTGGAAACACCATATATTTT. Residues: CAWDQGAGNTIYF.